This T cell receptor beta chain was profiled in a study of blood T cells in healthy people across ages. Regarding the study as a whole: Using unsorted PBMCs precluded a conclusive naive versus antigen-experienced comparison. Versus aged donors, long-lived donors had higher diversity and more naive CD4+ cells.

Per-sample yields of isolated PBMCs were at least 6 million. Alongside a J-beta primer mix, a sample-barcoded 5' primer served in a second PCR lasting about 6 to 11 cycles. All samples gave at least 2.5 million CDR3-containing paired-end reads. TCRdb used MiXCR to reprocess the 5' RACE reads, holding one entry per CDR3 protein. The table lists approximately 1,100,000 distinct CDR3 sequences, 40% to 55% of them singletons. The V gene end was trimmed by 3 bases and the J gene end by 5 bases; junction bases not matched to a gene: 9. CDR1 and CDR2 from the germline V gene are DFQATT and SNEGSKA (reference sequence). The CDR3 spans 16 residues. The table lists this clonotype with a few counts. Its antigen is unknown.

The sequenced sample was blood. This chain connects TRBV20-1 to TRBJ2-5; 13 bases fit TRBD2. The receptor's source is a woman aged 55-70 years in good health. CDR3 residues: CSASGRLAGGGETQYF. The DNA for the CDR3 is TGCAGTGCTAGCGGTCGACTAGCGGGAGGAGGGGAGACCCAGTACTTC.